This TCR beta chain is drawn from a study of blood T cells in healthy people across ages (dated by TCRdb to between 2015 and 2016). Background on the whole study: In model experiments, template switching captured about one uniquely barcoded TCR beta cDNA molecule for every two T cells. To track age-related changes in TCR beta repertoire diversity, the study relied on deep sequencing normalized with unique cDNA molecular identifiers. Four age groups were formed from the donors: young (average approximately 15 years), middle-aged (approximately 41), aged (roughly 59) and long-lived (more than 75). To avoid experimental bias, donors of different ages were distributed randomly across sequencing lanes. The study analyzed two additional independent replicas of 1 million unique cDNA reads from the same blood draw for two donors, one aged 18 to 30 and one aged 80 or older. Findings and caveats that apply to the study as a whole: Donor CMV infection status was unknown, potentially confounding age-related changes in expanded clonotypes. Compared with the aged group, the long-lived group had more naive CD4+ T cells, fewer expanded clones and increased TCR diversity, suggesting age selection. Total diversity estimates from one million sequenced T cells were considered lower bounds and underestimates. A strong correlation was found between observed TCR beta diversity and the percentage of naive T cells measured by flow cytometry. Bulk unsorted PBMC profiling prevented conclusive comparison of naive and antigen-experienced compartments. Observed TCR beta diversity per million T cells fell roughly linearly with age, and a significant reduction was already apparent by age roughly 40.

As to this clonotype: Which antigen it targets is not known. The input lacks base qualities; no much larger clone sits a single base away.

V is reduced by 6 bases and J by 7 bases, leaving a spacing of 19 bases between them. CDR1 DFQATT and CDR2 SNEGSKA are derived from the germline V gene (reference sequence). The CDR3 numbers 14 residues from cysteine through phenylalanine. The entry retains the CDR3 DNA only, 42 bases that are in frame from base 1. The method was 5' RACE. Sequencing took place on an Illumina HiSeq 2500. A second PCR of about 7 to 12 cycles was run with a J-beta primer mix and a sample-barcoded 5' primer. A unique molecular identifier was introduced onto each TCR beta cDNA molecule by a template-switch 5' adaptor carrying 12 random nucleotides. Each sample yielded at least 2.5 million CDR3-containing paired-end reads. All of the RNA was converted into first-strand cDNA using the Mint cDNA synthesis kit, with a TRBC-specific oligonucleotide serving as the primer. Following uracil-DNA glycosylase treatment, a first 18-cycle PCR with universal primers M1SS and BC2_uni_R was performed on all cDNA. For the original study's pipeline: Normalization of each sample was performed by random selection of 1 million high-quality reads, each carrying a distinct molecular identifier. Reads sharing molecular identifiers were discarded rather than binned into consensus sequences. CDR3 identification, clonotype clustering and error correction used MiTCR with a Q25 quality threshold and the strictest error-elimination algorithm. Lower-bound total TCR beta diversity was estimated with a nonparametric unseen species model using Euler transformation. TCRdb handled the public reads itself, with Q25 trimming in fastp and clone calling in MiXCR, and kept productive beta chains. Each record represents a unique CDR3 protein, reported with the most common genes and DNA among its rows. These V and J calls rely on TCRdb rather than the paper's analysis. This sample gives 600,000 to 1,000,000 distinct CDR3 sequences in total; roughly 60% of them show up just once. The ten largest clones capture about 20% of the sample.

Systemically healthy Caucasian individuals from Russia, some 40 in total and aged about 6 to 95 years, were included as donors. About 9.6 milliliters of peripheral blood were collected from each donor into EDTA-treated Vacutainer tubes. Ficoll-Paque density-gradient centrifugation was used to isolate PBMCs, with at least 6.5 million per sample. Trizol reagent was used to extract total RNA from the PBMCs, yielding at least 5.5 micrograms per sample. For every donor, flow cytometry on a PBMC aliquot measured the percentage of naive CD45RAhigh/CD27high T cells. The clonotype comes from a young man in good health. This chain joins TRBV20-1 to TRBJ2-1; the D gene could be either TRBD1 or TRBD2, each agreeing at 5 bases. Sequenced: blood. The CDR3 loop reads CSAARGTSRNEQFF. Here is the DNA: TGCAGTGCCGCGAGAGGGACCTCGAGGAATGAGCAGTTCTTC.